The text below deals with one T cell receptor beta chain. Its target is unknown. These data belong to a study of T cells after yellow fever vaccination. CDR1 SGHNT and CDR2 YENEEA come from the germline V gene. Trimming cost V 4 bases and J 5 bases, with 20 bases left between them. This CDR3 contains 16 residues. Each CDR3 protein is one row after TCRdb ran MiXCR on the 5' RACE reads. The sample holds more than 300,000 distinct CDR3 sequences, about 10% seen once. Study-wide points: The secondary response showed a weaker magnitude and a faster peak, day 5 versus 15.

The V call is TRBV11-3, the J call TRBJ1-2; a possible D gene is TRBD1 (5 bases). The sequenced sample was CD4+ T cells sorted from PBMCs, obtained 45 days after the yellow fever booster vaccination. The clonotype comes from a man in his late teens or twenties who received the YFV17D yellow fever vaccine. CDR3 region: CASSSPDRPKIYGYTF. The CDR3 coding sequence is TGTGCCAGCAGCTCGCCTGACAGACCAAAAATTTATGGCTACACCTTC.